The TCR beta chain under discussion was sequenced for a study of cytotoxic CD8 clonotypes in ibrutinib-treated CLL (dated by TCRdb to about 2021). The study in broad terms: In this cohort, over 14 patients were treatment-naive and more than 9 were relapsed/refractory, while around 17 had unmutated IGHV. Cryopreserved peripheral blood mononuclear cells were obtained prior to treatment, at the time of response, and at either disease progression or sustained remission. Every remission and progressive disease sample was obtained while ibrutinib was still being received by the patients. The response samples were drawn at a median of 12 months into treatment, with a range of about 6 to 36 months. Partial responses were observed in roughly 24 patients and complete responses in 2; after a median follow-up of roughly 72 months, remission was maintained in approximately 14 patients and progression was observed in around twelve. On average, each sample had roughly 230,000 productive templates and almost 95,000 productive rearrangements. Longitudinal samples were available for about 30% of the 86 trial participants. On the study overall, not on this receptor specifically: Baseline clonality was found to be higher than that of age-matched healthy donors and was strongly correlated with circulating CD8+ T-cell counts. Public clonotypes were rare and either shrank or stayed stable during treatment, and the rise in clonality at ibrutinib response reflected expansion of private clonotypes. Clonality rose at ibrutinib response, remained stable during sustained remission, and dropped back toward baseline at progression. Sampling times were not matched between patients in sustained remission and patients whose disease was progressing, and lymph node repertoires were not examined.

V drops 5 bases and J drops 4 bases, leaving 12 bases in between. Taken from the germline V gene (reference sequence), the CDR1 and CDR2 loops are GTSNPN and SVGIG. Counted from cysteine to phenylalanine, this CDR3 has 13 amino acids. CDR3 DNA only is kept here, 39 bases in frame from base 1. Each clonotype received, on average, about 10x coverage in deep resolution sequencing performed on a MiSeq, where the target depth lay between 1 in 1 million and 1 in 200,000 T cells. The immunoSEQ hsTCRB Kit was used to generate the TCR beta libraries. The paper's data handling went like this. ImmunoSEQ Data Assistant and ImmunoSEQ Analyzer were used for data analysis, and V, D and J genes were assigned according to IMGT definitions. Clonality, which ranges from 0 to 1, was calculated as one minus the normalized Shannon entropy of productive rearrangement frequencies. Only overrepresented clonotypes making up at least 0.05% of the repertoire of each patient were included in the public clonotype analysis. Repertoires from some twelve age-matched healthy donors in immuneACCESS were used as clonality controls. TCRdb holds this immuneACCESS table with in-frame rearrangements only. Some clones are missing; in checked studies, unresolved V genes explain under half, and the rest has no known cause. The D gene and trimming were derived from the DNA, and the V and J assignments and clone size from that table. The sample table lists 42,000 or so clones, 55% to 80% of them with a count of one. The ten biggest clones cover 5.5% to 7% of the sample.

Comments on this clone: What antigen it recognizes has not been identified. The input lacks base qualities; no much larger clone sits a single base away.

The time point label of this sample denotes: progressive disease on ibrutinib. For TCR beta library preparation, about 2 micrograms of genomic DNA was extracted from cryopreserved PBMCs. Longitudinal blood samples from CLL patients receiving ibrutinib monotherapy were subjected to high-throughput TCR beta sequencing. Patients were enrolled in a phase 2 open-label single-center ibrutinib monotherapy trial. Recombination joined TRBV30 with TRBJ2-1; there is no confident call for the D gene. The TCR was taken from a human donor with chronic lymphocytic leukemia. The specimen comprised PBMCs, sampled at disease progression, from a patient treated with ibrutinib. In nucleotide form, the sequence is TGTGCCTGGGAGTTTGGCGGATACAATGAGCAGTTCTTC. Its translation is CAWEFGGYNEQFF. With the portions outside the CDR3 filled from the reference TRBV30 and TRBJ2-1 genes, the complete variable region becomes SQTIHQWPATLVQPVGSPLSLECTVEGTSNPNLYWYRQAAGRGLQLLFYSVGIGQISSEVPQNLSASRPQDRQFILSSKKLLLSDSGFYLCAWEFGGYNEQFFGPGTRLTVL.